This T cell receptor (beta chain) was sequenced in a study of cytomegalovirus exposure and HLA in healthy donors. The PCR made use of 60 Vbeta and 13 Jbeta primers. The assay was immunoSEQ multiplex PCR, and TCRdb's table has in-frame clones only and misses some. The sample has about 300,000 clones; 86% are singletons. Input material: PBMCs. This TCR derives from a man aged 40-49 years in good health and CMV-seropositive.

In DNA form, the CDR3 reads TGCGCCAGCAGCCTGTGGACAGGGGCAGGAGAGCAGTACTTC. Its translation: CASSLWTGAGEQYF. The chain combines TRBV5-1 with TRBJ2-7, with 9 positions matching TRBD1. The germline gives CDR1 SGHRS, CDR2 YFSETQ. This CDR3 comprises 14 residues. Trimming removed 4 bases from V and 7 bases from J; junction bases left unmatched: 9. The variable domain in full, with the rest retrieved from reference TRBV5-1 and TRBJ2-7, is KAGVTQTPRYLIKTRGQQVTLSCSPISGHRSVSWYQQTPGQGLQFLFEYFSETQRNKGNFPGRFSGRQFSNSRSEMNVSTLELGDSALYLCASSLWTGAGEQYFGPGTRLTVT.